This T cell receptor beta chain originates from a study of T-cell memory formation after mild COVID-19. CDR3 length: 14 residues. Trimming removed 0 bases at V and 14 bases at J, with 15 bases between. Germline CDR1 is SGHRS and CDR2 is YFSETQ. This clonotype was picked up a small number of times. TCRdb redid the calling of the 5' RACE reads with MiXCR, one entry per CDR3 protein. The sample has approximately 260,000 distinct CDR3 sequences; around 17% are singletons. The sequence was collected from a man aged 18 to 30 who had mild COVID-19 (a few samples of this study predate the infection). Cell type and time point are not known. The chain is built from TRBV5-1 and TRBJ1-6; weak D call: TRBD1 (5 bases). Sequenced material: PBMCs or a T cell subset sorted from them (not recorded which). The CDR3 loop is CASSLAEGRQTLHF. The CDR3 DNA is TGCGCCAGCAGCTTGGCCGAAGGGAGACAGACCCTCCACTTT.